These 27 T cell receptor beta chains came from one sample sequenced in a study of cytomegalovirus exposure and HLA in healthy donors. The PCR was carried out with 60 Vbeta primers and 13 Jbeta primers. Generated by immunoSEQ multiplex PCR, the TCRdb table keeps only in-frame clones and is missing some. This sample has about 200,000 clones; about 85% occur once, and the top ten carry approximately 0.39%. Sequenced material: PBMCs. The origin of the receptors is a male donor in good health and CMV-seropositive.

V gene TRBV19 combines with J gene TRBJ2-1; 7 positions agree with TRBD1. CDR1 and CDR2 from the germline V gene are LNHDA and SQIVND (reference sequence). The CDR3 length is 14 residues. Trimming cost V 4 bases and J 1 base; bases outside gene matches: 1. DNA for the CDR3: TGTGCCAGTAGTAGGGGACAGTCCTACAATGAGCAGTTCTTC. Its translation is CASSRGQSYNEQFF. Full variable domain (outside the CDR3, taken from reference TRBV19 and TRBJ2-1): DGGITQSPKYLFRKEGQNVTLSCEQNLNHDAMYWYRQDPGQGLRLIYYSQIVNDFQKGDIAEGYSVSREKKESFPLTVTSAQKNPTAFYLCASSRGQSYNEQFFGPGTRLTVL.

The rearrangement joins TRBV18 to TRBJ2-5, with 8 positions matching TRBD1. The CDR3 extends over 15 amino acids. V lost 6 bases and J lost 1; bases outside the gene matches: 7. Germline CDR1 reads KGHSH; CDR2 reads LQKENI. DNA for the CDR3: TGTGCCAGCTCGTCCAATACAGGGGGCCAAGAGACCCAGTACTTC. Amino acid sequence: CASSSNTGGQETQYF.

This clone was counted a single time. The chain is built from TRBV4-1 and TRBJ1-3; D may be TRBD1 (5 bases). The V end was cut by 0 bases, the J end by 3 bases, with 15 bases between. CDR1 and CDR2 (germline): MGHRA, YSYEKL. The CDR3 spans 17 residues. CDR3 nucleotides: TGCGCCAGCAGCCAAGATTCCGGTACAGGCCTTGGAAACACCATATATTTT. Protein product: CASSQDSGTGLGNTIYF.

This clone appeared a few times. V is TRBV7-2 and J is TRBJ2-7; TRBD1 matches 7 bases. This CDR3 spans 15 amino acids. Germline CDR1 is SGHTA and CDR2 is FQGNSA. The V and J ends lost 5 bases and 6 bases, in that order; junction bases with no gene match: 13. CDR3 residues: CASSALWRTGAEQYF. CDR3 nucleotide sequence: TGTGCCAGCAGCGCTCTATGGCGGACAGGCGCCGAGCAGTACTTC.

This sequence joins TRBV4-1 and TRBJ2-5; no clear D. The germline V gene has CDR1 MGHRA and CDR2 YSYEKL. This CDR3 has 15 amino acids. The V and J ends lost 1 base and 1 base respectively, with 10 bases between them. CDR3 nucleotides: TGCGCCAGCAGCCAAGCCCCTAACAGCCAAGAGACCCAGTACTTC. Translating it yields CASSQAPNSQETQYF.

V usage is TRBV5-1 and J usage is TRBJ2-7; possibly TRBD1 for D (5 bases). The CDR3 loop spans 14 amino acids. V was trimmed by 2 bases and J by 5 bases, leaving 14 bases between them. CDR1 is SGHRS, CDR2 YFSETQ, per germline. The CDR3 bases are TGCGCCAGCAGCTTTGGGCAGGGTTTGAACGAGCAGTACTTC. This sequence encodes CASSFGQGLNEQYF.

Note on this clone: The junction departs from germline at one end; a sequencing error may be responsible. The chain is built from TRBV5-4 and TRBJ1-1; a possible D gene is TRBD1 (5 bases). Per the germline V gene, CDR1 is SGHNT and CDR2 is YYREEE (reference sequence). The CDR3 contains 15 residues. CDR3 sequence reads: CASSAREGSRSEVFF. CDR3 nucleotide sequence: TGTGCCAGCAGCGCCAGGGAAGGTAGTCGGTCTGAAGTTTTCTTT.

V is TRBV7-3 and J is TRBJ2-1; D is possibly TRBD1 (7 bases). Germline values: CDR1 SGHTA, CDR2 FQGTGA. V was pared by 2 bases and J by 4 bases, with 12 bases between. The length of the CDR3 is 15 residues. CDR3 sequence: CASSLAGQSYNEQFF. The CDR3 nucleotides are TGTGCCAGCAGCTTAGCGGGACAGAGTTACAATGAGCAGTTCTTC.

This clone was picked up one time. The chain is built from TRBV7-9 and TRBJ2-2, with D perhaps TRBD2 (7 bases). The V gene lost 4 bases and the J gene lost 5 bases, with 14 bases spanning the gap. The CDR3 has 15 residues. CDR1 and CDR2 from the germline V gene are SEHNR and FQNEAQ (reference sequence). CDR3 residues: CASSSNREGTGELFF. Here the CDR3 DNA reads TGTGCCAGCAGCTCAAACAGGGAGGGGACCGGGGAGCTGTTTTTT.

The chain uses TRBV7-2 and TRBJ2-1; a possible D gene is TRBD1 (5 bases). The CDR3 is made up of 15 amino acids. Germline assignment: CDR1 SGHTA and CDR2 FQGNSA. V was pared by 2 bases and J by 0 bases, with 8 bases between. The CDR3 sequence: CASSLTGSSYNEQFF. Written as DNA, the CDR3 is TGTGCCAGCAGCTTAACAGGAAGCTCCTACAATGAGCAGTTCTTC.

This sequence joins TRBV27 and TRBJ2-6; maybe TRBD1 (6 bases). This CDR3 has 14 residues. CDR1 and CDR2 (germline): MNHEY, SMNVEV (reference sequence). The V gene lost 5 bases and the J gene lost 4 bases, with 9 bases spanning the gap. The CDR3 DNA sequence: TGTGCCAGCAGTCAGGGGTTAGGGGCCAACGTCCTGACTTTC. Protein: CASSQGLGANVLTF.

J is TRBJ2-7 and V is TRBV2; D call uncertain. V was shortened by 10 bases and J by 2 bases, with 15 bases between the two germline ends. This CDR3 contains 13 residues. Germline values: CDR1 SNHLY, CDR2 FYNNEI. The CDR3 spells CATDFPSPYEQYF. The CDR3 DNA sequence: TGTGCCACCGACTTCCCTTCGCCCTACGAGCAGTACTTC.

The rearrangement links TRBV11-3 to TRBJ2-1; D not certain. The length of the CDR3 is 13 residues. CDR1 and CDR2 from the germline V gene are SGHNT and YENEEA. Between the trimmed V and J ends, which lost 0 bases and 8 bases, there was a span of 8 bases. CDR3 sequence (DNA): TGTGCCAGCAGCTTAGACCGAGCCGATGAGCAGTTCTTC. It is translated as CASSLDRADEQFF.

The chain has TRBV29-1 and TRBJ2-2; TRBD2 matches at 7 bases. V trimming: 0 bases; J trimming: 0 bases; junction bases outside the gene matches: 13. The CDR3 covers 19 residues. CDR1 and CDR2 (germline): SQVTM, ANQGSEA. CDR3 bases: TGCAGCGTTGAAGATCCCCGTGGGGGAGGGGCAGCGAACACCGGGGAGCTGTTTTTT. The encoded protein is CSVEDPRGGGAANTGELFF.

This chain uses TRBV29-1 with TRBJ2-7, with D hard to call. Between the trimmed V and J ends, which lost 4 bases and 5 bases, there was a span of 12 bases. Germline-derived CDR1 and CDR2 are SQVTM and ANQGSEA. The CDR3 spans 12 residues. The CDR3 nucleotides read TGCAGCGTTGCCCCAACCTACCACGAGCAGTACTTC. Translating it yields CSVAPTYHEQYF.

V is TRBV30 and J is TRBJ1-2; D gene uncertain. Germline values: CDR1 GTSNPN, CDR2 SVGIG (reference sequence). The CDR3 consists of 13 residues. V dropped 1 base and J dropped 2 bases, with 8 bases sitting between them. CDR3 in amino acids: CAWSGELNYGYTF. DNA for the CDR3: TGTGCCTGGAGTGGCGAATTAAACTATGGCTACACCTTC. Complete variable domain (other parts from reference TRBV30 and TRBJ1-2): SQTIHQWPATLVQPVGSPLSLECTVEGTSNPNLYWYRQAAGRGLQLLFYSVGIGQISSEVPQNLSASRPQDRQFILSSKKLLLSDSGFYLCAWSGELNYGYTFGSGTRLTVV.

The chain is built from TRBV30 and TRBJ2-3, with 9 bases matching TRBD2. This CDR3 comprises 13 residues. Germline V gene data show CDR1 as GTSNPN and CDR2 as SVGIG (reference sequence). The V segment lost 4 bases and the J segment 6 bases; nucleotides outside the gene matches: 5. CDR3: CAWMFLAGDTQYF. In nucleotides, the CDR3 is TGTGCCTGGATGTTTCTAGCGGGGGATACGCAGTATTTT. The whole variable domain, filled in from reference TRBV30 and TRBJ2-3, reads SQTIHQWPATLVQPVGSPLSLECTVEGTSNPNLYWYRQAAGRGLQLLFYSVGIGQISSEVPQNLSASRPQDRQFILSSKKLLLSDSGFYLCAWMFLAGDTQYFGPGTRLTVL.

This chain uses TRBV28 with TRBJ2-2; 8 bases are a match to TRBD2. Germline CDR1 is MDHEN and CDR2 is SYDVKM. After removal of 6 bases from V and 6 bases from J, the junction contained 15 bases not matched to a gene. The CDR3 runs 17 residues. The DNA for the CDR3 is TGTGCCAGCAGCCCCTGGGTAGCGGGAAAGTTTGCCGGGGAGCTGTTTTTT. Its translation is CASSPWVAGKFAGELFF. Combining the CDR3 with reference TRBV28 and TRBJ2-2 gives the whole variable domain DVKVTQSSRYLVKRTGEKVFLECVQDMDHENMFWYRQDPGLGLRLIYFSYDVKMKEKGDIPEGYSVSREKKERFSLILESASTNQTSMYLCASSPWVAGKFAGELFFGEGSRLTVL.

V is TRBV6-5 and J is TRBJ1-2; possible D gene TRBD1, 6 bases. The CDR3 consists of 15 residues. Per the germline V gene, CDR1 is MNHEY and CDR2 is SVGAGI. Trimming left V 0 bases short and J 4 bases short, with 12 bases between. DNA of the CDR3: TGTGCCAGCAGTTACTCGACAGGATATATCTATGGCTACACCTTC. It is translated as CASSYSTGYIYGYTF.

This clone was detected a few times. The chain uses TRBV28 and TRBJ2-2; possible D gene TRBD1, 5 bases. Per germline, CDR1 MDHEN and CDR2 SYDVKM. CDR3 length equals 13 residues. Trimming pared 9 bases from V and 2 bases from J, leaving 10 bases between. The CDR3 DNA reads as TGTGCCAGTCCTGACAGCAACACCGGGGAGCTGTTTTTT. Its translation is CASPDSNTGELFF. Together with reference TRBV28 and TRBJ2-2, the CDR3 gives the full variable domain: DVKVTQSSRYLVKRTGEKVFLECVQDMDHENMFWYRQDPGLGLRLIYFSYDVKMKEKGDIPEGYSVSREKKERFSLILESASTNQTSMYLCASPDSNTGELFFGEGSRLTVL.

The chain has TRBV5-8 and TRBJ2-3; 7 nucleotides line up with TRBD2. The CDR3 consists of 14 residues. V lost 0 bases, J lost 6 bases, and 4 bases stayed unmatched. From germline, CDR1 is SGHTS and CDR2 YDEGEE. In DNA form, the CDR3 reads TGTGCCAGCAGCTTGGTTGCGGGGGTGGATACGCAGTATTTT. Protein sequence: CASSLVAGVDTQYF.

This clone appeared once. The chain combines TRBV14 with TRBJ1-5, with 8 bases fitting TRBD1. CDR1 and CDR2 from the germline V gene are SGHDN and FVKESK. This CDR3 has 21 residues. With 8 bases clipped from V and 0 bases from J, the junction kept 24 bases outside the gene matches. DNA of the CDR3: TGTGCCAGCTTGCCCCACAGGGGGAAAAGGGGCCAAAGTAATAGCAATCAGCCCCAGCATTTT. This gives the protein CASLPHRGKRGQSNSNQPQHF.

The chain combines TRBV7-2 with TRBJ2-3; perhaps TRBD2 as D (5 bases). V lost 1 base, J lost 1 base, and 9 bases lay in between. This CDR3 contains 15 residues. Germline V gene lookup returns CDR1 SGHTA and CDR2 FQGNSA. CDR3 protein: CASSLENGGTDTQYF. The CDR3 DNA reads as TGTGCCAGCAGCTTAGAGAACGGGGGCACAGATACGCAGTATTTT.

The chain combines TRBV4-3 with TRBJ2-1, with TRBD2 matching over 8 bases. V trimming: 0 bases; J trimming: 9 bases; junction bases outside the gene matches: 10. CDR1 is LGHNA, CDR2 YSLEER, per germline. CDR3 length: 16 amino acids. The CDR3 sequence: CASSQDMGGRPGEQFF. Written as DNA, the CDR3 is TGCGCCAGCAGCCAAGATATGGGCGGGAGGCCCGGTGAGCAGTTCTTC.

The chain joins TRBV27 to TRBJ1-3, with D possibly being TRBD1 (5 bases). The CDR3 consists of 16 residues. V was trimmed by 2 bases and J by 1 base, leaving 12 bases between them. CDR1 and CDR2 (germline): MNHEY, SMNVEV (reference sequence). DNA of the CDR3: TGTGCCAGCAGTTTAAGGGAGGGGCTTTCTGGAAACACCATATATTTT. Amino acids: CASSLREGLSGNTIYF.

The chain carries TRBV29-1 and TRBJ2-7, with 8 positions matching TRBD2. From germline, CDR1 is SQVTM and CDR2 ANQGSEA. V lost 0 bases, J lost 5 bases, and 9 bases stayed unmatched. The CDR3 sequence is 15 residues long. The CDR3: CSVEDQRSGGHEQYF. The CDR3 nucleotides are TGCAGCGTTGAAGATCAGCGCTCGGGGGGGCACGAGCAGTACTTC.

This clone was recorded once. DNA of the CDR3: TGTGCCAGCAGCTTAGGGACTAGCGGTATCTACGAGCAGTACTTC. This sequence encodes CASSLGTSGIYEQYF. This chain joins TRBV7-2 and TRBJ2-7; 10 nucleotides line up with TRBD2. J lost 3 bases, V lost 1 base, and 3 bases had no gene match. The CDR3 is 15 amino acids. From germline, CDR1 is SGHTA and CDR2 FQGNSA.